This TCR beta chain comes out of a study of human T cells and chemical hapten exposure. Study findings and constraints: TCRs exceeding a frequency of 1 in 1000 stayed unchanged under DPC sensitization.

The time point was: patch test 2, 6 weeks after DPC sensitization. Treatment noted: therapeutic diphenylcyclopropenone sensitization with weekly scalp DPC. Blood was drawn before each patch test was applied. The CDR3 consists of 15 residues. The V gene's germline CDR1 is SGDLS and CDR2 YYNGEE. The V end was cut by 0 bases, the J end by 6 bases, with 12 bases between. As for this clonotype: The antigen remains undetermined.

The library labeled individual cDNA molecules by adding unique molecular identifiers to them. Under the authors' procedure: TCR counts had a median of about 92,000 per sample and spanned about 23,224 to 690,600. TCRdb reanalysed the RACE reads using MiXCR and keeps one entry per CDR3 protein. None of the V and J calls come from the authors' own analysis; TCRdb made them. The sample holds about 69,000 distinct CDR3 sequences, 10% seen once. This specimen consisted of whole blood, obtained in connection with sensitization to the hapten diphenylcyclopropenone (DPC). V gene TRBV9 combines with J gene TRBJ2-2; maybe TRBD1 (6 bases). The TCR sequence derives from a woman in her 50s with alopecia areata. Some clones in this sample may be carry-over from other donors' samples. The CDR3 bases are TGTGCCAGCAGCGTAGCTGGGACACCCCCCGGGGAGCTGTTTTTT. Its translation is CASSVAGTPPGELFF.